This T cell receptor (beta chain) was sequenced for a study of cytomegalovirus exposure and HLA in healthy donors. Study findings and constraints: Later, TCR association rates were found to vary by HLA locus, highest for DRB1 and lowest for HLA-C.

The CDR3 runs to 12 residues. Germline loops: CDR1 MNHNY, CDR2 SVGAGI (reference sequence). Details on this clone: Its antigen is not identified. The junction and the germline gene differ at one end; a read error may be behind it.

Use of 60 Vbeta and 13 Jbeta primers characterized the PCR. This table comes from immunoSEQ multiplex PCR, and its TCRdb copy is limited to in-frame clones, with some not included. This sample has hundreds of thousands of clones, with about 80% found just once. The sequence was collected from a male donor in good health and CMV-seronegative. The genes are TRBV6-6 and TRBJ2-7; TRBD2 matches at 7 bases. Sequences were obtained from PBMCs. This CDR3 is CASSYTGRVGNF. The CDR3 nucleotides are TGTGCCAGCAGTTACACTGGGAGGGTCGGGAACTTC.